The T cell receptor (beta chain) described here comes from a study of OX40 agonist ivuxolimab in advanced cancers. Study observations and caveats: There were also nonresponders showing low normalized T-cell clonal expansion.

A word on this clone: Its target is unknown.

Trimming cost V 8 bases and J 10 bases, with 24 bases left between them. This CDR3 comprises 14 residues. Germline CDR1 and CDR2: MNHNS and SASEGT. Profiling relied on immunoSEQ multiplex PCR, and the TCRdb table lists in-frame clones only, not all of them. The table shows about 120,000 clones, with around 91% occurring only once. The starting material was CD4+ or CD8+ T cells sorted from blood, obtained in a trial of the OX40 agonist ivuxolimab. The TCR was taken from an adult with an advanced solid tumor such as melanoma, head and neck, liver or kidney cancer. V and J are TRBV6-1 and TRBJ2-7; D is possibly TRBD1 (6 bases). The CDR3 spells CASSRGDRSTDQYF. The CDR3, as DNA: TGTGCCAGCTCCCGAGGCGACAGGTCTACGGACCAGTACTTC.